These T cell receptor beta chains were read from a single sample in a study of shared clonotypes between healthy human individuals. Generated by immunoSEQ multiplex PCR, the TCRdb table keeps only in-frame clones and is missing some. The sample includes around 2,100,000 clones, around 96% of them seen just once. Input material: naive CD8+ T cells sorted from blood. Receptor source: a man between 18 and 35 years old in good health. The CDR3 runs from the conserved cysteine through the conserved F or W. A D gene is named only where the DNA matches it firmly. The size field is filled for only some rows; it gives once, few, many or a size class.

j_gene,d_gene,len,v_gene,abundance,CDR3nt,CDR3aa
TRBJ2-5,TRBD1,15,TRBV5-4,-,TGTGCCAGCAGCTTGGTTTATGACAGGGGAGAGACCCAGTACTTC,CASSLVYDRGETQYF
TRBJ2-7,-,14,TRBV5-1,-,TGCGCCAGCAGCTTGACAGGGCTGAACTACGAGCAGTACTTC,CASSLTGLNYEQYF
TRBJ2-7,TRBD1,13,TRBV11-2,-,TGTGCCAGCAGCTCGGGACAGACCTACGAGCAGTACTTC,CASSSGQTYEQYF
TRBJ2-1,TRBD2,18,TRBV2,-,TGTGCCAGCAGTGAAACTGTGCCGGCGGGAGAGGGCTACAATGAGCAGTTCTTC,CASSETVPAGEGYNEQFF
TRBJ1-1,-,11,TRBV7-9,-,TGTGCCAGCAGCTTATCTTCCGAAGCTTTCTTT,CASSLSSEAFF
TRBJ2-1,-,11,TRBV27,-,TGTGCCAGCAGTTTCTACAATGAGCAGTTCTTC,CASSFYNEQFF
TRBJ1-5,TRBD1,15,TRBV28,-,TGTGCCAGCAGTCGGGACAGTCCCTCAAATCAGCCCCAGCATTTT,CASSRDSPSNQPQHF
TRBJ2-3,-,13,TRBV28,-,TGTGCCAGCAGTTCGATTAGCACAGATACGCAGTATTTT,CASSSISTDTQYF
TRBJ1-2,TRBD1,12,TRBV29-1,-,TGCAGCGTTGAGGACAGGGGGGAAGGCTACACCTTC,CSVEDRGEGYTF
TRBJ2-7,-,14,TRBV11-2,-,TGTGCCAGCAGCTTAGCTAGCGACTCCTACGAGCAGTACTTC,CASSLASDSYEQYF
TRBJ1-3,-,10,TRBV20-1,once,TGCAGTGCTAGAAGTAACACCATATATTTT,CSARSNTIYF
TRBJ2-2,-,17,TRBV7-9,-,TGTGCCAGCAGCTTAGAGCCAGGAGAATCGAACACCGGGGAGCTGTTTTTT,CASSLEPGESNTGELFF
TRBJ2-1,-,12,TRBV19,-,TGTGCCAGTAGTATAGGGGGCAATGAGCAGTTCTTC,CASSIGGNEQFF
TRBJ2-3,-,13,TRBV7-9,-,TGTGCCAGCGGGGGGGCCCTCCCAGATACGCAGTATTTT,CASGGALPDTQYF
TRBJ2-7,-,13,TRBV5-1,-,TGCGCCAGCAGCTTGGAACGTAACTACGAGCAGTACTTC,CASSLERNYEQYF
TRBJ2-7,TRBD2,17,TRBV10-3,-,TGTGCCATCAGTGATCCCGGGACTAGAGCCGTTACCTACGAGCAGTACTTC,CAISDPGTRAVTYEQYF
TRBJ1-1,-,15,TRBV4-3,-,TGCGCCAGCAGCCTACTCTTCGGGGGGAACACTGAAGCTTTCTTT,CASSLLFGGNTEAFF
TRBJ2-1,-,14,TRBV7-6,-,TGTGCCAGCAGCTCCGGTGGCGAACACAATGAGCAGTTCTTC,CASSSGGEHNEQFF
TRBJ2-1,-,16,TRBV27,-,TGTGCCAGCAGTTTATTGGAGGGTCGGGAGCCCCATGAGCAGTTCTTC,CASSLLEGREPHEQFF
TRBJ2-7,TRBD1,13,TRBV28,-,TGTGCCAGCACCCTGACAGGGGTCTGGGAGCAGTACTTC,CASTLTGVWEQYF
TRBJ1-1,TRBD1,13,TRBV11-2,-,TGTGCCAGCGAGGACAGGGGAGCCACTGAAGCTTTCTTT,CASEDRGATEAFF
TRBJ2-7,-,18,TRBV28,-,TGTGCCAGCAGTACCCCCCCTGGTGGGGCCCGCTTTAACTACGAGCAGTACTTC,CASSTPPGGARFNYEQYF
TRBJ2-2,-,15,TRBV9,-,TGTGCCAGCAGCGTAGAGGGCGCGAACACCGGGGAGCTGTTTTTT,CASSVEGANTGELFF
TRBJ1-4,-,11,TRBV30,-,TGTGCCTGGAGTGTAGCGGAAAAACTGTTTTTT,CAWSVAEKLFF
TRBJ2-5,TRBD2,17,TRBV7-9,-,TGTGCCAGCAGCTTCACCCGCCAGCGGGGGGGGGCGGAGACCCAGTACTTC,CASSFTRQRGGAETQYF
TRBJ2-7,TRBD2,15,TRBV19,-,TGTGCCAGTAGCCCGCTAGGCGGGGGGACCTACGAGCAGTACTTC,CASSPLGGGTYEQYF
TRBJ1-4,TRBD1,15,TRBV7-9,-,TGTGCCAGCAGCGGTAAACAGGGGGCAGGTGAAAAACTGTTTTTT,CASSGKQGAGEKLFF
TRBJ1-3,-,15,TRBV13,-,TGTGCCAGCAGCCCACTGCGGGGGCTGGAAAACACCATATATTTT,CASSPLRGLENTIYF
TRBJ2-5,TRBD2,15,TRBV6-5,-,TGTGCCAGCAGTCCGGGACTAGCGTTGGTGGAGACCCAGTACTTC,CASSPGLALVETQYF
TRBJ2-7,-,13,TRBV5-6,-,TGTGCCAGCAGCTCTGGTCTAACCTACGAGCAGTACTTC,CASSSGLTYEQYF
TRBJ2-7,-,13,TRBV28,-,TGTGCCAGCAGTTTATACGGAATATACGAGCAGTACTTC,CASSLYGIYEQYF
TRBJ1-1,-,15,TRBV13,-,TGTGCCAGCAGCCAGCAAGGACACCCGAATACTGAAGCTTTCTTT,CASSQQGHPNTEAFF
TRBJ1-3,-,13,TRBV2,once,TGTGCCAGCAGTGAAGCGTGGGGAAACACCATATATTTT,CASSEAWGNTIYF
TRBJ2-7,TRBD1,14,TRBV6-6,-,TGTGCCAGCAGCTCCGGGACAGACTCCTACGAGCAGTACTTC,CASSSGTDSYEQYF
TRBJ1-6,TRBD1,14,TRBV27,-,TGTGCCAGCTCTCCGGGACAGGGCTATTCACCCCTCCACTTT,CASSPGQGYSPLHF
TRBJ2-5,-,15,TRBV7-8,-,TGTGCCAGCAGCTCCCCGCCGCGGAACCAAGAGACCCAGTACTTC,CASSSPPRNQETQYF
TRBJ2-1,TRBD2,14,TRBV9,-,TGTGCCAGCAGCGTTAGCGGGAAGGTCGATGAGCAGTTCTTC,CASSVSGKVDEQFF
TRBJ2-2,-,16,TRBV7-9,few,TGTGCCAGCAGCGGGCTGCCCGAGTCTAACACCGGGGAGCTGTTTTTT,CASSGLPESNTGELFF
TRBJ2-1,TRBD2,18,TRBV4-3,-,TGCGCCAGCAGCCAAGTCGAAGGACTAGCGGGAGCCTACAATGAGCAGTTCTTC,CASSQVEGLAGAYNEQFF
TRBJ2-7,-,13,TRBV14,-,TGTGCCAGCAGCCAAAGGAGGGCCTACGAGCAGTACTTC,CASSQRRAYEQYF
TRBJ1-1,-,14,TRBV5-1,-,TGCGCCAGCAGCGTCTCCGGTTCGAACACTGAAGCTTTCTTT,CASSVSGSNTEAFF
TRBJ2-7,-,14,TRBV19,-,TGTGCCAGTAGTATAGCAGGGTCCGGTTTCGAGCAGTACTTC,CASSIAGSGFEQYF
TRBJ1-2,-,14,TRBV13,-,TGTGCCAGCAGCTTAGAAGGGGCTGCCTATGGCTACACCTTC,CASSLEGAAYGYTF
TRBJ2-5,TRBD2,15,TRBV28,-,TGTGCCAGCAGTTTGCGGGAGGAGTACCAAGAGACCCAGTACTTC,CASSLREEYQETQYF
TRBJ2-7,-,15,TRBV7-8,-,TGTGCCAGCAGCTTAGAACAGGGTCTCCTCTACGAGCAGTACTTC,CASSLEQGLLYEQYF
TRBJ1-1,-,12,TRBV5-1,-,TGCGCCAGCTCGGACGAGTACAGGGACGCTTTCTTT,CASSDEYRDAFF
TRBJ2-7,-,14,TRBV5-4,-,TGTGCCAGCAGTTATCAGGACAGTCCCTACGAGCAGTACTTC,CASSYQDSPYEQYF
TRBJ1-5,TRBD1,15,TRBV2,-,TGTGCCAGCAGTCCGACAGGGGGGGTAGTTCAGCCCCAGCATTTT,CASSPTGGVVQPQHF
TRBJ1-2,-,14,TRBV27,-,TGTGCCAGCAGTTTATCGCTAGGGGGTAATGGCTACACCTTC,CASSLSLGGNGYTF